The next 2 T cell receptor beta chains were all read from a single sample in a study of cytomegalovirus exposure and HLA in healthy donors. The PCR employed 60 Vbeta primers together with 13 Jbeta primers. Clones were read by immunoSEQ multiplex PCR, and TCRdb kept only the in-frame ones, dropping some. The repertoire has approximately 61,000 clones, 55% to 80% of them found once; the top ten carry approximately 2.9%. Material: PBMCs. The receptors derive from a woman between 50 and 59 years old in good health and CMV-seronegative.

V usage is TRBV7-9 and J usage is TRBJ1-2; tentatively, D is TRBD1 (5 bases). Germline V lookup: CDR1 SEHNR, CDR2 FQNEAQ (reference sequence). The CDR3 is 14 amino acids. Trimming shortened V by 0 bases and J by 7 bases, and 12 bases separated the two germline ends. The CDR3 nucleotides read TGTGCCAGCAGCTTAGCGGGCAGGGTAACTGGCTACACCTTC. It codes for CASSLAGRVTGYTF.

CDR3 loop: CASTDLAGGYNEQFF. The CDR3 region has the DNA TGTGCCAGCACCGACCTAGCGGGAGGGTACAATGAGCAGTTCTTC. The chain combines TRBV2 with TRBJ2-1; TRBD2 matches at 12 bases. The germline V gene has CDR1 SNHLY and CDR2 FYNNEI. The CDR3 extends over 15 amino acids. V lost 7 bases and J lost 4; bases outside the gene matches: 5.